This is a list of T cell receptor beta chains from one sample in a study of response to subunit inactivated influenza vaccine. TCRdb independently ran MiXCR on the RT-PCR reads; one entry per CDR3 protein. The sample contains 500,000 to 600,000 distinct CDR3 sequences, over 10% of which appear only once. The specimen comprised PBMCs from blood, sampled 40 to 50 days after vaccination. Receptor source: a man aged 45-65 years who received an inactivated influenza vaccine. Each CDR3 is given with its conserved first and last residue. Each record gives: clone size, D gene, J gene, V gene, CDR3 DNA, CDR3 protein. A D gene is named only where the DNA matches it firmly. Clone size, where shown, is once, few, many, or a class for clones that have expanded.

clone_size: -
d_call: -
j_call: TRBJ2-1
v_call: TRBV5-1
cdr3_nt: TGCGCCAGCAGCGAAGCGGGCCCTCGGCGTGAGCAGTTCTTC
cdr3_aa: CASSEAGPRREQFF

clone_size: many
d_call: TRBD1
j_call: TRBJ1-1
v_call: TRBV12-3/TRBV12-4
cdr3_nt: TGTGCCAGCAGTCGACAGGGCCCAGAGGGAGCTTTCTTT
cdr3_aa: CASSRQGPEGAFF

clone_size: -
d_call: -
j_call: TRBJ2-3
v_call: TRBV29-1
cdr3_nt: TGCAGCGTTGAAGCCCGTGATAGCGGCACAGATACGCAGTATTTT
cdr3_aa: CSVEARDSGTDTQYF

clone_size: many
d_call: -
j_call: TRBJ1-1
v_call: TRBV5-1
cdr3_nt: TGCGCCAGCAGCTTGGACACGGGTTCCACTGAAGCTTTCTTT
cdr3_aa: CASSLDTGSTEAFF

clone_size: few
d_call: -
j_call: TRBJ2-3
v_call: TRBV11-2
cdr3_nt: TGTGCCGCTGCCAGTTTGGGCACAGATACGCAGTATTTT
cdr3_aa: CAAASLGTDTQYF

clone_size: -
d_call: -
j_call: TRBJ1-4
v_call: TRBV12-3/TRBV12-4
cdr3_nt: TGTGCCAGCAGTTCGAGGGAGCGGCACAATGAAAAACTGGTTTTT
cdr3_aa: CASSSRERHNEKLVF

clone_size: -
d_call: TRBD1
j_call: TRBJ2-3
v_call: TRBV7-2
cdr3_nt: TGTGCCAGCAGCTCGGGACAGGGTACCTATACGCAGTATTTT
cdr3_aa: CASSSGQGTYTQYF

clone_size: few
d_call: -
j_call: TRBJ2-7
v_call: TRBV3-1
cdr3_nt: TGTGCCAGCAGCCAGGCGGGATCGAGGTCCTACGAGCAGTACTTC
cdr3_aa: CASSQAGSRSYEQYF

clone_size: -
d_call: -
j_call: TRBJ2-3
v_call: TRBV5-1
cdr3_nt: TGCGCCAGCAGCCTGAGTACACAGAGATCCACAGATACGCAGTATTTT
cdr3_aa: CASSLSTQRSTDTQYF

clone_size: -
d_call: -
j_call: TRBJ1-1
v_call: TRBV12-3/TRBV12-4
cdr3_nt: TGTGCCAGCAGTTTAGCGCGTGCAGCCGATGAAGCTTTCTTT
cdr3_aa: CASSLARAADEAFF

clone_size: few
d_call: TRBD1
j_call: TRBJ2-7
v_call: TRBV12-3/TRBV12-4
cdr3_nt: TGTGCCAGCAGTCCCCTAGGACAGGGAATCACCTACGAGCAGTACTTC
cdr3_aa: CASSPLGQGITYEQYF

clone_size: few
d_call: -
j_call: TRBJ1-5
v_call: TRBV29-1
cdr3_nt: TGCAGCGTTGGTCAGGGCAACAATCAGCCCCAGCATTTT
cdr3_aa: CSVGQGNNQPQHF

clone_size: -
d_call: -
j_call: TRBJ1-3
v_call: TRBV5-1
cdr3_nt: TGCGCCAGCAGCTCAGGGACACTCTCTGGAAACACCATATATTTT
cdr3_aa: CASSSGTLSGNTIYF

clone_size: few
d_call: -
j_call: TRBJ2-1
v_call: TRBV7-2
cdr3_nt: TGTGCCAGCAGCTTAGGTCCCCAAGTGGGAAATGAGCAGTTCTTC
cdr3_aa: CASSLGPQVGNEQFF

clone_size: few
d_call: -
j_call: TRBJ2-5
v_call: TRBV3-1
cdr3_nt: TGTGCCAGCAGCCAAGATGGGGGGCAGAGGGGGACCCAGTACTTC
cdr3_aa: CASSQDGGQRGTQYF

clone_size: many
d_call: -
j_call: TRBJ2-7
v_call: TRBV7-2
cdr3_nt: TGTGCCAGCAGCTTAGCTGGACGGCCCAACCCAGAGCAGTACTTC
cdr3_aa: CASSLAGRPNPEQYF

clone_size: few
d_call: -
j_call: TRBJ2-7
v_call: TRBV4-3
cdr3_nt: TGCGCCAGCAGCCAAGATGAGGCTTCTCCCTACGAGCAGTACTTC
cdr3_aa: CASSQDEASPYEQYF

clone_size: many
d_call: TRBD2
j_call: TRBJ2-3
v_call: TRBV20-1
cdr3_nt: TGCAGCCCAGGCCTCGCGGGGGAGGACCCTTTCACAGATACGCAGTATTTT
cdr3_aa: CSPGLAGEDPFTDTQYF

clone_size: -
d_call: -
j_call: TRBJ2-5
v_call: TRBV6-1
cdr3_nt: TGTGCCAGCAGATGGACAGCGTCGTACCAAGAGACCCAGTACTTC
cdr3_aa: CASRWTASYQETQYF

clone_size: -
d_call: -
j_call: TRBJ2-5
v_call: TRBV7-2
cdr3_nt: TGTGCCAGCAGCTTAGTTCAGGGGGGTCAAGAGACCCAGTACTTC
cdr3_aa: CASSLVQGGQETQYF

clone_size: many
d_call: TRBD1
j_call: TRBJ2-7
v_call: TRBV4-1
cdr3_nt: TGCGCCAGCAGCCAGTGGACAGGGGGCTACGAGCAGTACTTC
cdr3_aa: CASSQWTGGYEQYF

clone_size: -
d_call: -
j_call: TRBJ2-7
v_call: TRBV5-5
cdr3_nt: TGTGCCAGCAGCTTCACGAACTTTGTGGGGCACGAGCAGTACTTC
cdr3_aa: CASSFTNFVGHEQYF

clone_size: -
d_call: -
j_call: TRBJ1-1
v_call: TRBV27
cdr3_nt: TGTGCCAGCAGTGGATTCCCGAGGGACACTGAAGCTTTCTTT
cdr3_aa: CASSGFPRDTEAFF

clone_size: -
d_call: -
j_call: TRBJ2-1
v_call: TRBV4-2
cdr3_nt: TGTGCCAGCAGCCAAGGCGGGACCCTGTCCTACAATGAGCAGTTCTTC
cdr3_aa: CASSQGGTLSYNEQFF

clone_size: -
d_call: -
j_call: TRBJ2-7
v_call: TRBV5-5
cdr3_nt: TGTGCCAGCAGCTGGACGGATCCCTACGAGCAGTACTTC
cdr3_aa: CASSWTDPYEQYF

clone_size: many
d_call: -
j_call: TRBJ2-7
v_call: TRBV20-1
cdr3_nt: TGCAGTGCTAGTTCGCCAGCCGAGCAGTACTTC
cdr3_aa: CSASSPAEQYF

clone_size: -
d_call: -
j_call: TRBJ2-1
v_call: TRBV7-2
cdr3_nt: TGTGCCAGCAGTTTGGGACCCTACTCCTACAATGAGCAGTTCTTC
cdr3_aa: CASSLGPYSYNEQFF

clone_size: -
d_call: -
j_call: TRBJ1-1
v_call: TRBV6-2/TRBV6-3
cdr3_nt: TGTGCCAGCAGTTATCCACAACTTTTGGATGCTGAAGCTTTCTTT
cdr3_aa: CASSYPQLLDAEAFF

clone_size: many
d_call: -
j_call: TRBJ2-1
v_call: TRBV6-1
cdr3_nt: TGTGCCAGCAGCACGCCGGGCAGCGGACATTACAATGAGCAGTTCTTC
cdr3_aa: CASSTPGSGHYNEQFF

clone_size: -
d_call: -
j_call: TRBJ2-2
v_call: TRBV4-3
cdr3_nt: TGCGCCAGCAGCCAAGTCGGGCAGAGTTTGACCGGGGAGCTGTTTTTT
cdr3_aa: CASSQVGQSLTGELFF

clone_size: -
d_call: -
j_call: TRBJ1-1
v_call: TRBV10-3
cdr3_nt: TGTGCCATCAAATCTCCCCGGGACGGGATCACTGAAGCTTTCTTT
cdr3_aa: CAIKSPRDGITEAFF

clone_size: many
d_call: TRBD2
j_call: TRBJ2-1
v_call: TRBV11-2
cdr3_nt: TGTGCCAGCAACTTACTAGCGGGGGTGGGAAATGAGCAGTTCTTC
cdr3_aa: CASNLLAGVGNEQFF

clone_size: few
d_call: -
j_call: TRBJ2-1
v_call: TRBV7-9
cdr3_nt: TGTGCCAGCAGCCCGGCGGAGGCGGGGGCCTCCTACAATGAGCAGTTCTTC
cdr3_aa: CASSPAEAGASYNEQFF

clone_size: -
d_call: -
j_call: TRBJ1-1
v_call: TRBV6-2/TRBV6-3
cdr3_nt: TGTGCCAGCAGTTACATCTGGCAGCCAAACACTGAAGCTTTCTTT
cdr3_aa: CASSYIWQPNTEAFF

clone_size: few
d_call: TRBD1
j_call: TRBJ2-1
v_call: TRBV19
cdr3_nt: TGTGCCAGTAGTATAAGAAAGACAGGGGGATGGAAGGAGCAGTTCTTC
cdr3_aa: CASSIRKTGGWKEQFF

clone_size: many
d_call: TRBD2
j_call: TRBJ2-1
v_call: TRBV7-2
cdr3_nt: TGTGCCAGCAGCTATAGACTAGCGGGGGGAGGCGATGAGCAGTTCTTC
cdr3_aa: CASSYRLAGGGDEQFF

clone_size: -
d_call: -
j_call: TRBJ2-7
v_call: TRBV4-1
cdr3_nt: TGCGCCAGCAGCCAAGGGGACAACTCCTACGAGCAGTACTTC
cdr3_aa: CASSQGDNSYEQYF

clone_size: -
d_call: -
j_call: TRBJ2-6
v_call: TRBV3-1
cdr3_nt: TGTGCCAGCAGCCAAGCTGGTACAGGGAGGGACGTCCTGACTTTC
cdr3_aa: CASSQAGTGRDVLTF

clone_size: few
d_call: -
j_call: TRBJ2-3
v_call: TRBV7-2
cdr3_nt: TGTGCCAGCAGCACCCCAGGAAATACGCAGTATTTT
cdr3_aa: CASSTPGNTQYF

clone_size: few
d_call: -
j_call: TRBJ1-2
v_call: TRBV4-2
cdr3_nt: TGTGCCAGCAGAATCGGGGGAGGGTATGGCTACACCTTC
cdr3_aa: CASRIGGGYGYTF

clone_size: few
d_call: -
j_call: TRBJ2-7
v_call: TRBV3-1
cdr3_nt: TGTGCCAGCAGCCAAGACGGATTCGTGGGGACCTACGAGCAGTACTTC
cdr3_aa: CASSQDGFVGTYEQYF

clone_size: -
d_call: TRBD1
j_call: TRBJ2-5
v_call: TRBV6-2/TRBV6-3
cdr3_nt: TGTGCCAGCAGTCCATGGGACAGAGATGCACGGCCTAGGTCGGAGACCCAGTACTTC
cdr3_aa: CASSPWDRDARPRSETQYF

clone_size: many
d_call: -
j_call: TRBJ2-3
v_call: TRBV7-2
cdr3_nt: TGTGCCAGCAGGGAGACAGATACGCAGTATTTT
cdr3_aa: CASRETDTQYF

clone_size: -
d_call: -
j_call: TRBJ2-3
v_call: TRBV7-2
cdr3_nt: TGTGCCAGCAGCCTTTGGACCGGGGGAGATACGCAGTATTTT
cdr3_aa: CASSLWTGGDTQYF

clone_size: many
d_call: -
j_call: TRBJ2-5
v_call: TRBV6-5
cdr3_nt: TGTGCCAGCAGTTACTCAGGGCTCCGATCCCAGTACTTC
cdr3_aa: CASSYSGLRSQYF

clone_size: many
d_call: -
j_call: TRBJ2-7
v_call: TRBV5-1
cdr3_nt: TGCGCCAGCAGTCGGGACATCTACGAGCAGTACTTC
cdr3_aa: CASSRDIYEQYF

clone_size: -
d_call: TRBD2
j_call: TRBJ2-7
v_call: TRBV3-1
cdr3_nt: TGTGCCAGCAGCCAAGCTGGACTAGCGGGCTCCTACGAGCAGTACTTC
cdr3_aa: CASSQAGLAGSYEQYF

clone_size: -
d_call: -
j_call: TRBJ2-7
v_call: TRBV5-1
cdr3_nt: TGCGCCAGCAGCTTGGCCCCGGGACACACCTACGAGCAGTACTTC
cdr3_aa: CASSLAPGHTYEQYF

clone_size: -
d_call: -
j_call: TRBJ1-2
v_call: TRBV29-1
cdr3_nt: TGCAGCGTTGACAGCAGGGCGGGCTATGGCTACACCTTC
cdr3_aa: CSVDSRAGYGYTF

clone_size: -
d_call: TRBD1
j_call: TRBJ2-7
v_call: TRBV7-6
cdr3_nt: TGTGCCAGCAGCTTACGGACAGGGGGGGCCTACGAGCAGTACTTC
cdr3_aa: CASSLRTGGAYEQYF

clone_size: -
d_call: -
j_call: TRBJ1-4
v_call: TRBV4-3
cdr3_nt: TGCGCCAGCAGCCAAGATCGGCCTGGGGAAAAACTGTTTTTT
cdr3_aa: CASSQDRPGEKLFF

clone_size: -
d_call: TRBD1
j_call: TRBJ2-1
v_call: TRBV5-1
cdr3_nt: TGCGCCAGCAGCAGGCCGACGGGGACAGGGAATGAGCAGTTCTTC
cdr3_aa: CASSRPTGTGNEQFF

clone_size: -
d_call: -
j_call: TRBJ2-5
v_call: TRBV5-1
cdr3_nt: TGCGCCAGCAGCGGTGGCTGGGGGCAAGAGACCCAGTACTTC
cdr3_aa: CASSGGWGQETQYF